These 19 T cell receptor beta chains were all obtained from the same sample, sequenced in a study of a mutant IDH1 vaccine in newly diagnosed glioma. Sample time point: week 5, during vaccination. Each dose of the vaccine consisted of 300 ug of mutant IDH1 20-mer peptide, with topical imiquimod. Sequencing used immunoSEQ multiplex PCR; TCRdb keeps in-frame clones, though not all of them. The repertoire holds tens of thousands of clones, with more than 80% as singletons. Their antigen targets remain unknown. The sample consisted of PBMCs, taken from a glioma patient whose treatment included an IDH1 peptide vaccine. The receptors come from a man between 18 and 35 years old with glioma.

This chain links TRBV6-1 with TRBJ1-4; 8 bases line up with TRBD1. Per the germline V gene, CDR1 is MNHNS and CDR2 is SASEGT. The CDR3 consists of 15 residues. After removal of 1 base from V and 10 bases from J, the junction contained 8 bases not matched to a gene. The CDR3 coding sequence is TGTGCCAGCAGTGAAGAGACAGGGGTCGTCGGAAAACTGTTTTTT. It specifies CASSEETGVVGKLFF.

This rearrangement joins TRBV28 to TRBJ1-2; maybe TRBD1 (6 bases). The germline CDR1 and CDR2 sequences are MDHEN and SYDVKM. The CDR3 runs to 14 residues. Trimming took 5 bases from V and 3 from J, leaving 13 bases between them. The CDR3, as DNA: TGTGCCAGCAGTCGATACAGGGTAGACTATGGCTACACCTTC. Translating it yields CASSRYRVDYGYTF.

The chain carries TRBV6-1 and TRBJ2-5; D unclear. This CDR3 is built from 14 residues. Germline V lookup: CDR1 MNHNS, CDR2 SASEGT. Deletions cut 4 bases from V and 2 bases from J, with 11 bases between. CDR3 amino acids: CASSVNNLQETQYF. The DNA for the CDR3 is TGTGCCAGCAGTGTTAACAACTTACAAGAGACCCAGTACTTC.

The gene calls are TRBV5-1 and TRBJ2-7, with a weak D call TRBD2 (6 bases). Germline V gene data show CDR1 as SGHRS and CDR2 as YFSETQ. This CDR3 region has 15 residues. The germline V and J ends were trimmed by 2 bases and 3 bases, with 15 bases remaining between them. The CDR3 loop is CASSLLREAYYEQYF. CDR3 nucleotide sequence: TGCGCCAGCAGCTTACTGAGGGAGGCGTACTACGAGCAGTACTTC.

Concerning this clone: This sample also contains other DNA sequences that code for the same CDR3. V and J are TRBV5-6 and TRBJ2-7, with D tentatively TRBD2 (5 bases). The CDR3 is 12 residues long. Trimming took off 1 base at V and 4 bases at J, with 6 bases between the two ends. Germline CDR1 SGHDT, CDR2 YYEEEE. The CDR3 reads CASSLRGYEQYF. CDR3 bases: TGTGCCAGCAGCTTGAGAGGGTACGAGCAGTACTTC.

V is TRBV4-2 and J is TRBJ1-3; D gene unclear. V was cut by 3 bases and J by 3 bases, with 6 bases left in between. The CDR3 length is 13 residues. In germline, CDR1 is LGHNA, CDR2 YNFKEQ. DNA for the CDR3: TGTGCCAGCAGCCAGACCGGTGGAAACACCATATATTTT. This sequence encodes CASSQTGGNTIYF.

This chain joins TRBV27 and TRBJ2-7, with D perhaps matching TRBD1 or TRBD2 (5 bases each). The CDR3 runs 14 residues. Trimming shortened V by 9 bases and J by 5 bases, and 20 bases separated the two germline ends. Per germline, CDR1 MNHEY and CDR2 SMNVEV (reference sequence). CDR3 DNA sequence: TGTGCCAGTACCTTAGGTGGGGCGCGGGACGAGCAGTACTTC. It translates to CASTLGGARDEQYF.

This clone ranks as medium-sized. This chain connects TRBV4-2 to TRBJ2-3, with 11 bases matching TRBD1. The CDR3 is 15 amino acids. J was trimmed by 4 bases and V by 1 base; bases with no gene match: 1. Germline loops: CDR1 LGHNA, CDR2 YNFKEQ. CDR3 loop: CASSQGTGGADTQYF. The CDR3 bases are TGTGCCAGCAGCCAAGGGACAGGGGGCGCAGATACGCAGTATTTT.

This chain connects TRBV6-1 to TRBJ1-4, with a tentative D call TRBD1 (6 bases). This CDR3 is built from 14 residues. V lost 5 bases and J lost 8, with 15 bases in between. The V gene's germline CDR1 is MNHNS and CDR2 SASEGT. In DNA form, the CDR3 reads TGTGCCAGCAGTACTATTTTAAGGGGGGAAAAACTGTTTTTT. It encodes CASSTILRGEKLFF.

This chain connects TRBV7-9 to TRBJ1-2; D perhaps matches TRBD1 (5 bases). The CDR3 is 16 amino acids. V lost 1 base and J 6 bases, leaving 18 bases between the germline ends. From germline, CDR1 is SEHNR and CDR2 FQNEAQ (reference sequence). CDR3 coding DNA: TGTGCCAGCAGCTTAGATCCGGACAACTTTTGGAATGGCTACACCTTC. Translating it yields CASSLDPDNFWNGYTF.

The chain has TRBV5-6 and TRBJ1-1; D uncertain. Trimming shortened V by 0 bases and J by 1 base, and 7 bases separated the two germline ends. The CDR3 is 14 amino acids. The germline gives CDR1 SGHDT, CDR2 YYEEEE. CDR3 coding DNA: TGTGCCAGCAGCTTGGACAGCGCGAACACTGAAGCTTTCTTT. It translates to CASSLDSANTEAFF. Based on the CDR3 plus reference TRBV5-6 and TRBJ1-1, the full variable domain is DAGVTQSPTHLIKTRGQQVTLRCSPKSGHDTVSWYQQALGQGPQFIFQYYEEEERQRGNFPDRFSGHQFPNYSSELNVNALLLGDSALYLCASSLDSANTEAFFGQGTRLTVV.

This clone was seen a handful of times. The rearrangement links TRBV7-9 to TRBJ1-1; D unclear. This CDR3 has 13 amino acids. Germline V lookup: CDR1 SEHNR, CDR2 FQNEAQ (reference sequence). The ends were cut back, 1 base at V and 3 bases at J, with 6 bases in the middle. CDR3 nucleotides: TGTGCCAGCAGCTTAGGTTGGGACACTGAAGCTTTCTTT. As protein: CASSLGWDTEAFF.

The chain is built from TRBV19 and TRBJ2-5, with 10 bases lining up with TRBD2. The CDR3 runs to 17 residues. CDR1 is LNHDA, CDR2 SQIVND, per germline (reference sequence). The ends lost 6 bases at V and 5 bases at J; junction bases unmatched: 15. DNA of the CDR3: TGTGCCAGTAGCCGAAACGGACTAGCGGCATCGGGGGAGACCCAGTACTTC. This codes for CASSRNGLAASGETQYF. The full variable domain, completed using reference TRBV19 and TRBJ2-5, is DGGITQSPKYLFRKEGQNVTLSCEQNLNHDAMYWYRQDPGQGLRLIYYSQIVNDFQKGDIAEGYSVSREKKESFPLTVTSAQKNPTAFYLCASSRNGLAASGETQYFGPGTRLLVL.

This rearrangement joins TRBV5-1 to TRBJ1-1; D perhaps matches TRBD1 (5 bases). The CDR3 is 17 amino acids. Germline CDR1 is SGHRS and CDR2 is YFSETQ. V shed 2 bases and J shed 1 base, with 18 bases lying between them. The DNA for the CDR3 is TGCGCCAGCAGCTTTGGTAGGGCAGGGAAAGGGAACACTGAAGCTTTCTTT. It yields the protein CASSFGRAGKGNTEAFF.

J is TRBJ1-4 and V is TRBV2; unclear D gene. CDR1 is SNHLY and CDR2 is FYNNEI in the germline V gene. The CDR3 contains 15 residues. Between the trimmed V and J ends, which lost 4 bases and 0 bases, there was a span of 9 bases. The CDR3 reads CASSVGPATNEKLFF. CDR3 DNA: TGTGCCAGCAGTGTCGGGCCGGCAACTAATGAAAAACTGTTTTTT. Based on the CDR3 plus reference TRBV2 and TRBJ1-4, the full variable domain is EPEVTQTPSHQVTQMGQEVILRCVPISNHLYFYWYRQILGQKVEFLVSFYNNEISEKSEIFDDQFSVERPDGSNFTLKIRSTKLEDSAMYFCASSVGPATNEKLFFGSGTQLSVL.

The chain employs TRBV25-1 and TRBJ1-1; D is possibly TRBD1 (6 bases). The CDR3 consists of 16 residues. The germline CDR1 and CDR2 sequences are MGHDK and SYGVNS. V was trimmed by 8 bases and J by 4 bases, leaving 23 bases between them. The CDR3 region has the DNA TGTGCCAGCTCTGGCCGCATCACAGGGTTGCCCACTGAAGCTTTCTTT. This gives the protein CASSGRITGLPTEAFF.

V gene TRBV30 combines with J gene TRBJ1-2; TRBD1 is a possible D gene (5 bases). Germline lookup yields CDR1 GTSNPN and CDR2 SVGIG (reference sequence). The V and J ends lost 2 bases and 8 bases respectively, with 18 bases between them. This CDR3 has 14 amino acids. CDR3: CAWSPGAALGGYTF. The CDR3 region has the DNA TGTGCCTGGAGTCCTGGGGCAGCCCTCGGGGGCTACACCTTC.

The chain links TRBV6-5 to TRBJ2-7; D is ambiguous. From germline, CDR1 is MNHEY and CDR2 SVGAGI. The V end was cut by 2 bases, the J end by 1 base, with 9 bases between. The CDR3 sequence is 14 residues long. The CDR3 DNA reads TGTGCCAGCAGTTACACCATGGGGTCCTACGAGCAGTACTTC. The encoded protein is CASSYTMGSYEQYF.

This chain joins TRBV29-1 and TRBJ1-1; D might be TRBD1 (6 bases). Trimming removed 7 bases from V and 1 base from J, with 16 bases in between. Germline CDR1 reads SQVTM; CDR2 reads ANQGSEA. The CDR3 has 14 residues. In DNA, the CDR3 is TGCAGCGCTGTACCCGGGACATCGAACACTGAAGCTTTCTTT. This gives the protein CSAVPGTSNTEAFF. Full variable domain (remainder filled in from reference TRBV29-1 and TRBJ1-1): SAVISQKPSRDICQRGTSLTIQCQVDSQVTMMFWYRQQPGQSLTLIATANQGSEATYESGFVIDKFPISRPNLTFSTLTVSNMSPEDSSIYLCSAVPGTSNTEAFFGQGTRLTVV.